This TCR beta chain was recovered during a study of blood T cell repertoires in COVID-19. Study-wide background: The United States, Italy and Spain supplied acute and convalescent COVID-19 samples. In each case, the material was cDNA or gDNA derived from T cells, B-cell-depleted T cells, or PBMCs.

From germline, CDR1 is SNHLY and CDR2 FYNNEI. The CDR3 has 13 residues. The J segment lost 15 bases and the V segment lost 5 bases, leaving 8 bases of the junction unmatched. Original analysis: Nucleated cell number was recorded as an estimate derived from reference gene primer amplification. Produced via immunoSEQ multiplex PCR; TCRdb's table is partial and in-frame only. Clone size and the V and J calls come from that table; the DNA yielded D and trimming. The table lists around 120,000 clones, approximately 81% of them singletons. Sequencing was performed on peripheral blood. The chain carries TRBV2 and TRBJ2-1; 12 nucleotides align to TRBD2. This sequence originates from a human donor in a cohort sampled during active COVID-19. CDR3 residues: CASSLAGGVPSFF. The CDR3 DNA follows: TGTGCCAGCAGTCTAGCGGGGGGGGTCCCTTCGTTCTTC.